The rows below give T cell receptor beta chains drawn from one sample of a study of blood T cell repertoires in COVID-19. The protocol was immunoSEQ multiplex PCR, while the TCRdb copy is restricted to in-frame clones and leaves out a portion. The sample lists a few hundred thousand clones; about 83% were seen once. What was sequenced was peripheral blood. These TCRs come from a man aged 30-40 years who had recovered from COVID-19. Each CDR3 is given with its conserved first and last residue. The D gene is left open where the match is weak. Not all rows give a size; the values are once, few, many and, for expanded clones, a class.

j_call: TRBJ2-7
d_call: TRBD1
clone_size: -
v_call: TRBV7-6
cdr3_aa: CASSLVGGTGVSEQYF
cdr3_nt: TGTGCCAGCAGCTTAGTGGGGGGGACAGGGGTCTCCGAGCAGTACTTC

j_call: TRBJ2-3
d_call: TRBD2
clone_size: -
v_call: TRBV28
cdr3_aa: CASSPGLAGSNTSTDTQYF
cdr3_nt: TGTGCCAGCAGTCCGGGACTAGCGGGGTCGAACACTAGCACAGATACGCAGTATTTT

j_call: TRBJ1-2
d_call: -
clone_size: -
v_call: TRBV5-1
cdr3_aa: CASSFNFAGWYGYTF
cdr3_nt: TGCGCCAGCAGCTTTAACTTCGCGGGGTGGTATGGCTACACCTTC

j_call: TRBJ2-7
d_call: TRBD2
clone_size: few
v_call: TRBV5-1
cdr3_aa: CASSFHSGGGPYEQYF
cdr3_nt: TGCGCCAGCAGCTTCCATAGCGGGGGAGGTCCCTACGAGCAGTACTTC

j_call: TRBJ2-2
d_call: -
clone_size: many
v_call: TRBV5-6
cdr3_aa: CASSPRPAAGTGELFF
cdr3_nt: TGTGCCAGCAGCCCGAGACCCGCCGCGGGCACCGGGGAGCTGTTTTTT

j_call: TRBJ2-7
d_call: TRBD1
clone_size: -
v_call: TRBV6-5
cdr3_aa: CASSYTGTGPYEQYF
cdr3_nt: TGTGCCAGCAGTTATACCGGGACAGGGCCGTACGAGCAGTACTTC

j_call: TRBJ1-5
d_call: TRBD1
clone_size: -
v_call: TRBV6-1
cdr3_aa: CASREDRGGNQPQHF
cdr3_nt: TGTGCCAGCAGGGAAGACAGGGGCGGGAATCAGCCCCAGCATTTT

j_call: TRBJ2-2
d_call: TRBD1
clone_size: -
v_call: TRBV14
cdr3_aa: CASSRDRGGELFF
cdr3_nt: TGTGCCAGCAGCCGCGACAGGGGCGGGGAGCTGTTTTTT

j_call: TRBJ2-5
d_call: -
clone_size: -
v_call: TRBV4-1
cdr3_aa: CASSQGQSRETQYF
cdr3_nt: TGCGCCAGCAGCCAAGGGCAAAGCAGGGAGACCCAGTACTTC

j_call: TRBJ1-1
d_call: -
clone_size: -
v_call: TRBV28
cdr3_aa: CASSLPGHGNTEAFF
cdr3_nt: TGTGCCAGCAGTTTGCCAGGACATGGGAACACTGAAGCTTTCTTT

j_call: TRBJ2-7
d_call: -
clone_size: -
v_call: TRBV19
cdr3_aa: CASSIDERSSYEQYF
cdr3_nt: TGTGCCAGTAGTATAGATGAACGGAGCTCCTACGAGCAGTACTTC

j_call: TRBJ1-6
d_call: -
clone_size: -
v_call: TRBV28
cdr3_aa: CASRVRANSPLHF
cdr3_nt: TGTGCCAGCAGGGTGCGGGCCAATTCACCCCTCCACTTT

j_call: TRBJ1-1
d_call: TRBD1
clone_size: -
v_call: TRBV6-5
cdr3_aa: CASRDRIRSTEAFF
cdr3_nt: TGTGCCAGCCGGGACAGGATCAGATCCACTGAAGCTTTCTTT

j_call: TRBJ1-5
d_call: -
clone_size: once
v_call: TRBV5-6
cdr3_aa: CASHRGNQPQHF
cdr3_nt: TGTGCCAGCCACAGGGGCAATCAGCCCCAGCATTTT

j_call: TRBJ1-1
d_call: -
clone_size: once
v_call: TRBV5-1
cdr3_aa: CASSADSQPETEAFF
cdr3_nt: TGCGCCAGCAGCGCGGACAGCCAGCCGGAAACTGAAGCTTTCTTT

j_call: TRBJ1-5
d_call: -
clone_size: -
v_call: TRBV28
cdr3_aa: CASKLTGDNQPQHF
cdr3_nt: TGTGCCAGCAAATTAACGGGGGACAATCAGCCCCAGCATTTT

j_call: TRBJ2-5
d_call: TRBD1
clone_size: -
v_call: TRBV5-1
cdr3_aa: CASSLGGSGETQYF
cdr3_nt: TGCGCCAGCAGCTTAGGGGGCTCGGGGGAGACCCAGTACTTC

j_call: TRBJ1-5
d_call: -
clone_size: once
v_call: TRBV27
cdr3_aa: CASSPWPPKGRQPQHF
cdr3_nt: TGTGCCAGCAGTCCATGGCCCCCGAAGGGGCGTCAGCCCCAGCATTTT

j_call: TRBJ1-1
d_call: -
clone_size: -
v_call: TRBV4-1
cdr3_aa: CASRRDTEAFF
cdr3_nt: TGCGCCAGCAGGAGGGATACTGAAGCTTTCTTT

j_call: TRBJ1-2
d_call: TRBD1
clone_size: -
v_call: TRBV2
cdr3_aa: CASSGDRQYGYTF
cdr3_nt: TGTGCCAGCAGCGGGGACAGGCAATATGGCTACACCTTC

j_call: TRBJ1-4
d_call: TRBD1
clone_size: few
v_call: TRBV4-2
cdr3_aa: CASSQTGTGDEKLFF
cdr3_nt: TGTGCCAGCAGCCAGACCGGGACAGGGGATGAAAAACTGTTTTTT

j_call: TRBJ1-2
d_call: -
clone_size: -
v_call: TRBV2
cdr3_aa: CARRDTHPVDGYTF
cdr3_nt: TGTGCCAGACGGGACACCCATCCCGTTGATGGCTACACCTTC

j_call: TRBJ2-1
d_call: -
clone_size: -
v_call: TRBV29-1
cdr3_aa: CSVEVSTGLDSLSSYNEQFF
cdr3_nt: TGCAGCGTTGAAGTAAGTACGGGACTTGACTCCCTCAGCTCCTACAATGAGCAGTTCTTC

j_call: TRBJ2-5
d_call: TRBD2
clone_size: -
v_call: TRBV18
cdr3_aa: CASSFQRGVNEETQYF
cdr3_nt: TGTGCCAGCTCGTTTCAGCGGGGGGTGAACGAAGAGACCCAGTACTTC

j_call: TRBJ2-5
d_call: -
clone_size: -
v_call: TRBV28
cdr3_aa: CASSLPGYETQYF
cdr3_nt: TGTGCCAGCAGTTTGCCAGGGTACGAGACCCAGTACTTC

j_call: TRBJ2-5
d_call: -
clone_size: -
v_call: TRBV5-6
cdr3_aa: CASSAGTARLETQYF
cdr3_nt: TGTGCCAGCAGCGCGGGGACAGCGCGTCTGGAGACCCAGTACTTC

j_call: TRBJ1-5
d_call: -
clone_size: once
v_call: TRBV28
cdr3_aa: CASSLPGDQPQHF
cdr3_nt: TGTGCCAGCAGTCTCCCAGGCGATCAGCCCCAGCATTTT

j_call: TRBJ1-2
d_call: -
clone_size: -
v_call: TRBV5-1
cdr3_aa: CASSFAESYGYTF
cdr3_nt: TGCGCCAGCAGCTTTGCAGAATCCTATGGCTACACCTTC

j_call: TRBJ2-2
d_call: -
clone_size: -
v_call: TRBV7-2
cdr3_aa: CASSLGQGGAGELFF
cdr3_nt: TGTGCCAGCAGCTTGGGGCAGGGGGGCGCCGGGGAGCTGTTTTTT

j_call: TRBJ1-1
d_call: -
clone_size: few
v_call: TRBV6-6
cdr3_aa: CASSPDPRDTEAFF
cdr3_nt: TGTGCCAGCAGTCCCGACCCCCGGGACACTGAAGCTTTCTTT

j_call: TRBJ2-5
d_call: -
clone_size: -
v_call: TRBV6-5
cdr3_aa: CASSYEGETQYF
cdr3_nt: TGTGCCAGCAGTTATGAGGGAGAGACCCAGTACTTC

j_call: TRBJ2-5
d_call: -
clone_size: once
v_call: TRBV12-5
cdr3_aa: CASSLPNQETQYF
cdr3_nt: TGTGCTAGTTCCCTTCCTAACCAAGAGACCCAGTACTTC

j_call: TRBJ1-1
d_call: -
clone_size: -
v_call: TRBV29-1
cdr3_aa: CSVYNTEAFF
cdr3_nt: TGCAGCGTTTATAACACTGAAGCTTTCTTT